This T cell receptor beta chain was identified during a study of cytomegalovirus exposure and HLA in healthy donors. Study observations and caveats: Reportedly, TCR beta sequences accurately predicted HLA-A and HLA-B alleles in most subjects. Earlier analysis yielded a pattern in which most TCR beta V segments were productive about 87% or about 30% of the time. CMV serostatus alone was available as immune exposure information.

Vbeta (60) and Jbeta (13) primers were used in the PCR. Method: immunoSEQ multiplex PCR; TCRdb's copy keeps in-frame clones and lacks some. This repertoire shows tens of thousands of clones, roughly 80% found once; its top ten account for almost 9.5%. The CDR3 spans 18 residues. Trimming pared 4 bases from V and 2 bases from J, leaving 22 bases between. Germline V gives CDR1 PRHDT, CDR2 FYEKMQ (reference sequence). Notes on this clone: What it binds is unknown.

The receptor was derived from a woman aged 35 to 49 in good health and CMV-seronegative. Material: PBMCs. The rearrangement uses TRBV13 and TRBJ2-3, with D possibly TRBD2 on 6 matching bases. The CDR3 coding sequence is TGTGCCAGCAGCTCTCCCCAAGCGGGCAGGGCGGACACAGATACGCAGTATTTT. Translating gives CASSSPQAGRADTDTQYF.